These 30 T cell receptor beta chains were all obtained from the same sample, sequenced in a study of shared clonotypes between healthy human individuals. Repertoires were generated with immunoSEQ multiplex PCR, while TCRdb's copy carries only in-frame clones and drops some. Of under 600,000 clones listed, approximately 97% were seen once; the top ten hold 0.057%. The sample comprised naive CD4+ T cells sorted from blood. The subset: CD45RA+ positively selected. The receptors were gathered from a woman in her 30s in good health.

The rearrangement uses TRBV2 and TRBJ1-1; the match to TRBD1 covers 9 bases. Losses at the gene ends were 7 bases for V and 12 bases for J; bases not matched to a gene: 9. Per germline, CDR1 SNHLY and CDR2 FYNNEI. The CDR3 is 12 amino acids. In nucleotides, the CDR3 is TGTGCCAGCACCGAGGTGGGACAGGGACCTTTCTTT. It specifies CASTEVGQGPFF.

This sequence joins TRBV28 and TRBJ1-1; D call uncertain. This CDR3 contains 12 residues. Trimming took 4 bases from V and 0 from J, leaving 3 bases between them. The germline gives CDR1 MDHEN, CDR2 SYDVKM. The CDR3 DNA follows: TGTGCCAGCAGTTGGCTGAACACTGAAGCTTTCTTT. It yields the protein CASSWLNTEAFF.

This clone was seen a single time. The chain links TRBV28 to TRBJ1-1; possibly TRBD1 for D (6 bases). V lost 5 bases, J lost 0 bases, and 13 bases lay in between. This CDR3 is 15 amino acids long. Germline V lookup: CDR1 MDHEN, CDR2 SYDVKM. The CDR3 here is CASSLGRDMNTEAFF. Written as DNA, the CDR3 is TGTGCCAGCAGTCTCGGTAGGGACATGAACACTGAAGCTTTCTTT.

This chain uses TRBV9 with TRBJ1-2; TRBD1 might be the D (6 bases). This CDR3 has 14 amino acids. CDR1 is SGDLS, CDR2 YYNGEE, per germline. The germline V and J ends were trimmed by 3 bases and 3 bases, with 12 bases remaining between them. CDR3 sequence: CASSAQTGDYGYTF. The CDR3 bases are TGTGCCAGCAGCGCCCAGACAGGCGACTATGGCTACACCTTC.

This clone was seen only once. The chain couples TRBV28 to TRBJ2-7, with unresolved D. Trimming removed 4 bases from V and 5 bases from J, with 6 bases in between. This CDR3 is 11 amino acids long. Germline V gives CDR1 MDHEN, CDR2 SYDVKM. The CDR3 sequence: CASSSQNEQYF. The CDR3 DNA sequence: TGTGCCAGCAGTTCCCAGAACGAGCAGTACTTC.

The chain has TRBV4-1 and TRBJ2-6; D perhaps matches TRBD1 (5 bases). V lost 4 bases to trimming and J lost 0 bases, with 13 bases between them. CDR1 MGHRA and CDR2 YSYEKL come from the germline V gene. This CDR3 contains 17 residues. The CDR3 region has the DNA TGCGCCAGCAGCCGGTCGACAGTTTACTCTGGGGCCAACGTCCTGACTTTC. Translation gives CASSRSTVYSGANVLTF.

This clone occurred once. V usage is TRBV6-5 and J usage is TRBJ2-7; 10 bases align to TRBD1. V gave up 6 bases and J gave up 5 bases; unmatched junction bases: 10. The germline V gene encodes CDR1 MNHEY and CDR2 SVGAGI. There are 15 residues in the CDR3. CDR3 residues: CASRVVGTGVNEQYF. The CDR3, as DNA: TGTGCCAGCAGGGTTGTAGGGACAGGGGTTAACGAGCAGTACTTC.

The J gene is TRBJ2-7, the V gene TRBV2; tentative D call: TRBD2 (5 bases). V was pared by 7 bases and J by 3 bases, with 25 bases between. The germline V gene encodes CDR1 SNHLY and CDR2 FYNNEI. This CDR3 contains 17 residues. The CDR3 is CASMEAAPNWAFYEQYF. Here the CDR3 DNA reads TGTGCCAGCATGGAAGCGGCCCCTAACTGGGCGTTCTACGAGCAGTACTTC.

This rearrangement joins TRBV5-5 to TRBJ2-3, with 7 bases lining up with TRBD1. Losses at the gene ends were 2 bases for V and 6 bases for J; bases not matched to a gene: 9. This CDR3 has 15 amino acids. CDR1 SGHKS and CDR2 YYEKEE come from the germline V gene (reference sequence). The CDR3 is CASSLQGRRPDTQYF. The CDR3 DNA reads as TGTGCCAGCAGCTTACAGGGGCGGAGGCCGGATACGCAGTATTTT.

This clone was picked up one time. This sequence joins TRBV5-1 and TRBJ2-1; 8 bases line up with TRBD1. Germline trimming cut 0 bases from V and 6 bases from J; bases unmatched to any gene: 5. Germline lookup yields CDR1 SGHRS and CDR2 YFSETQ. The CDR3 loop spans 15 amino acids. The CDR3 nucleotides read TGCGCCAGCAGCTTGGTGGGGACAGGATCCAATGAGCAGTTCTTC. Residues: CASSLVGTGSNEQFF.

The chain has TRBV2 and TRBJ2-3, with D perhaps TRBD2 (6 bases). The CDR3 contains 14 residues. Trimming removed 6 bases at V and 4 bases at J, with 14 bases between. The germline gives CDR1 SNHLY, CDR2 FYNNEI. The CDR3 region has the DNA TGTGCCAGCAGAGCGGACTACGGGCCAGATACGCAGTATTTT. Translating gives CASRADYGPDTQYF.

J is TRBJ1-5 and V is TRBV30, with D tentatively TRBD1 (6 bases). Germline V CDR1 and CDR2: GTSNPN, SVGIG (reference sequence). Trimming cost V 2 bases and J 0 bases, with 17 bases left between them. This CDR3 comprises 17 residues. For the CDR3, the DNA is TGTGCCTGGAGTTCGACACGCACAGGGTTTAGCAATCAGCCCCAGCATTTT. Translation gives CAWSSTRTGFSNQPQHF.

The V gene is TRBV28, the J gene TRBJ2-1, with a tentative D call TRBD2 (6 bases). Between the trimmed V and J ends, which lost 1 base and 2 bases, there was a span of 9 bases. The germline gives CDR1 MDHEN, CDR2 SYDVKM. This CDR3 region has 15 residues. As DNA, the CDR3 is TGTGCCAGCAGTTTATTTAGCGGTCCCTACAATGAGCAGTTCTTC. It translates to CASSLFSGPYNEQFF. The full variable domain, in which reference TRBV28 and TRBJ2-1 provide the parts outside the CDR3, is DVKVTQSSRYLVKRTGEKVFLECVQDMDHENMFWYRQDPGLGLRLIYFSYDVKMKEKGDIPEGYSVSREKKERFSLILESASTNQTSMYLCASSLFSGPYNEQFFGPGTRLTVL.

The V gene is TRBV5-1, the J gene TRBJ2-2; 11 bases map to TRBD2. Germline V lookup: CDR1 SGHRS, CDR2 YFSETQ. J gave up 5 bases and V 4 bases, and 7 bases lay outside the gene matches. The CDR3 extends over 16 amino acids. The CDR3 DNA reads as TGCGCCAGCAGCACAACTAGCGGGAGAAGTACCGGGGAGCTGTTTTTT. Its translation: CASSTTSGRSTGELFF.

The rearrangement uses TRBV2 and TRBJ1-1, with no clear D. CDR3 length: 14 amino acids. Trimming shortened V by 7 bases and J by 1 base, and 13 bases separated the two germline ends. Germline V lookup: CDR1 SNHLY, CDR2 FYNNEI. CDR3 loop: CASNWIPTNTEAFF. The DNA of the CDR3 is TGTGCCAGCAACTGGATCCCAACGAACACTGAAGCTTTCTTT. Using reference TRBV2 and TRBJ1-1 for the parts outside the CDR3, the full variable domain is EPEVTQTPSHQVTQMGQEVILRCVPISNHLYFYWYRQILGQKVEFLVSFYNNEISEKSEIFDDQFSVERPDGSNFTLKIRSTKLEDSAMYFCASNWIPTNTEAFFGQGTRLTVV.

The V and J genes are TRBV2 and TRBJ2-4, with 8 bases aligning to TRBD1. The CDR3 is 16 residues long. Germline values: CDR1 SNHLY, CDR2 FYNNEI. V gave up 4 bases and J gave up 3 bases; unmatched junction bases: 8. This CDR3 is CASSAQGARGKNIQYF. The CDR3 DNA sequence: TGTGCCAGCAGTGCCCAGGGGGCAAGGGGCAAAAACATTCAGTACTTC.

V is TRBV9 and J is TRBJ2-1; 7 positions match TRBD2. V lost 6 bases and J lost 3; bases outside the gene matches: 9. This CDR3 is built from 15 residues. CDR1 and CDR2 from the germline V gene are SGDLS and YYNGEE. The CDR3 DNA reads TGTGCCAGCACCATTGGACTAGATCTCTACAATGAGCAGTTCTTC. Its protein is CASTIGLDLYNEQFF.

This chain uses TRBV5-1 with TRBJ2-5; TRBD1 agrees at 7 bases. The CDR3 contains 15 residues. Trimming removed 4 bases from V and 7 bases from J; junction bases left unmatched: 13. Germline V gene lookup returns CDR1 SGHRS and CDR2 YFSETQ. The CDR3 sequence is CASSNRDSNWGTQYF. CDR3 nucleotides: TGCGCCAGCAGCAACCGGGACAGCAACTGGGGGACCCAGTACTTC.

V and J are TRBV5-4 and TRBJ2-2; 12 nucleotides match TRBD1. The CDR3 spans 17 residues. Germline lookup yields CDR1 SGHNT and CDR2 YYREEE (reference sequence). After removal of 3 bases from V and 6 bases from J, the junction contained 9 bases not matched to a gene. As DNA, the CDR3 is TGTGCCAGCAGCTGGCCGGGGACAGGGGGCCTTTCCGGGGAGCTGTTTTTT. It yields the protein CASSWPGTGGLSGELFF.

The chain is built from TRBV5-1 and TRBJ2-7, with TRBD1 matching 12 bases. The junction had 7 bases not matched to a gene; V was cut back by 4 bases and J by 5 bases. The CDR3 covers 15 residues. Germline V gene data show CDR1 as SGHRS and CDR2 as YFSETQ. CDR3 coding DNA: TGCGCCAGCAGCCCACGGGACAGGGGGCTGAACGAGCAGTACTTC. Translation: CASSPRDRGLNEQYF. Based on the CDR3 plus reference TRBV5-1 and TRBJ2-7, the full variable domain is KAGVTQTPRYLIKTRGQQVTLSCSPISGHRSVSWYQQTPGQGLQFLFEYFSETQRNKGNFPGRFSGRQFSNSRSEMNVSTLELGDSALYLCASSPRDRGLNEQYFGPGTRLTVT.

The genes are TRBV7-9 and TRBJ2-2, with D perhaps matching TRBD2 (6 bases). Germline lookup yields CDR1 SEHNR and CDR2 FQNEAQ (reference sequence). V was cut by 5 bases and J by 7 bases, with 11 bases left in between. This CDR3 has 13 residues. CDR3 protein: CASSPMGGGELFF. Here the CDR3 DNA reads TGTGCCAGCAGCCCGATGGGGGGCGGGGAGCTGTTTTTT. The full variable domain, rest sourced from reference TRBV7-9 and TRBJ2-2, is DTGVSQNPRHKITKRGQNVTFRCDPISEHNRLYWYRQTLGQGPEFLTYFQNEAQLEKSRLLSDRFSAERPKGSFSTLEIQRTEQGDSAMYLCASSPMGGGELFFGEGSRLTVL.

The rearrangement links TRBV7-9 to TRBJ1-2; possibly TRBD1 for D (5 bases). Looked up from germline, CDR1 is SEHNR and CDR2 is FQNEAQ (reference sequence). V was pared by 6 bases and J by 4 bases, with 15 bases between. There are 14 residues in the CDR3. In DNA, the CDR3 is TGTGCCAGCAGGGCCAGGGAGCTACTCTATGGCTACACCTTC. Translated: CASRARELLYGYTF.

The rearrangement uses TRBV4-1 and TRBJ2-1; 10 nucleotides match TRBD2. Germline values: CDR1 MGHRA, CDR2 YSYEKL. This CDR3 region has 16 residues. Unmatched junction bases numbered 3, after V lost 1 base and J lost 3 bases. CDR3 region: CASSQGSGRYYNEQFF. Here the CDR3 DNA reads TGCGCCAGCAGCCAAGGTAGCGGGAGGTACTACAATGAGCAGTTCTTC.

The chain uses TRBV6-1 and TRBJ2-6; no reliable D call. V was pared by 4 bases and J by 0 bases, with 7 bases between. CDR1 is MNHNS, CDR2 SASEGT, per germline. This CDR3 spans 15 amino acids. The CDR3 bases are TGTGCCAGCAGTGCGTGGGGCTCTGGGGCCAACGTCCTGACTTTC. Protein: CASSAWGSGANVLTF.

This chain joins TRBV28 and TRBJ1-1, with a weak D call TRBD1 (5 bases). V lost 6 bases, J lost 4 bases, and 12 bases lay in between. Per the germline V gene, CDR1 is MDHEN and CDR2 is SYDVKM. The CDR3 extends over 13 amino acids. CDR3 sequence reads: CASRWVRGTEAFF. DNA of the CDR3: TGTGCCAGCAGATGGGTTAGGGGCACTGAAGCTTTCTTT.

The rearrangement uses TRBV19 and TRBJ2-5; tentative D call: TRBD1 (6 bases). V lost 2 bases and J 3 bases, leaving 10 bases between the germline ends. Germline V CDR1 and CDR2: LNHDA, SQIVND (reference sequence). This CDR3 contains 14 residues. DNA for the CDR3: TGTGCCAGTAGTATACGGGCAGGGGAAGAGACCCAGTACTTC. Encoded protein: CASSIRAGEETQYF.

This sequence joins TRBV19 and TRBJ2-7; perhaps TRBD1 as D (6 bases). The germline V and J ends were trimmed by 9 bases and 2 bases, with 14 bases remaining between them. The CDR3 covers 13 residues. Per germline, CDR1 LNHDA and CDR2 SQIVND (reference sequence). Here the CDR3 DNA reads TGTGCCAGCACCTCGACAGGCACCTACGAGCAGTACTTC. Residues: CASTSTGTYEQYF. The whole variable domain, remainder taken from reference TRBV19 and TRBJ2-7, is DGGITQSPKYLFRKEGQNVTLSCEQNLNHDAMYWYRQDPGQGLRLIYYSQIVNDFQKGDIAEGYSVSREKKESFPLTVTSAQKNPTAFYLCASTSTGTYEQYFGPGTRLTVT.

The chain employs TRBV27 and TRBJ1-5, with 7 nucleotides matching TRBD1. The CDR3 has 14 residues. Germline V gene lookup returns CDR1 MNHEY and CDR2 SMNVEV (reference sequence). V shed 5 bases and J 6 bases; nucleotides not matched to a gene: 7. CDR3 amino acids: CASSARQGGQPQHF. For the CDR3, the DNA is TGTGCCAGCAGTGCCCGACAGGGTGGTCAGCCCCAGCATTTT.

The J gene is TRBJ1-4, the V gene TRBV29-1; D gene uncertain. Trimming pared 6 bases from V and 10 bases from J, leaving 9 bases between. The length of the CDR3 is 10 residues. CDR1 is SQVTM, CDR2 ANQGSEA, per germline. The CDR3 here is CSVVQGKLFF. The CDR3 coding sequence is TGCAGCGTGGTTCAAGGAAAACTGTTTTTT. The full variable domain, completed using reference TRBV29-1 and TRBJ1-4, is SAVISQKPSRDICQRGTSLTIQCQVDSQVTMMFWYRQQPGQSLTLIATANQGSEATYESGFVIDKFPISRPNLTFSTLTVSNMSPEDSSIYLCSVVQGKLFFGSGTQLSVL.

As to this clone: At one boundary the junction diverges from the germline segment, which might be a read error. The chain combines TRBV2 with TRBJ1-5, with TRBD1 as a possible D gene (5 bases). CDR1 and CDR2 from the germline V gene are SNHLY and FYNNEI. The CDR3 spans 14 residues. The CDR3 spells CASREVRVDQPQHF. CDR3 in DNA: TGTGCCAGCAGGGAAGTCAGGGTTGATCAGCCCCAGCATTTT.